Presented here are 2 T cell receptor beta chains from one specimen sequenced in a study of response to subunit inactivated influenza vaccine (dated by TCRdb to between 2017 and 2018). Library construction relied on RT-PCR. The sample was run on an Illumina HiSeq 2500. The raw public data were reprocessed by TCRdb itself: fastp quality trimming at Q25, MiXCR clonotype calling, in-frame beta chains only. A single entry per CDR3 protein holds the most common genes and DNA from its merged rows. The sample table contains 500,000 to 600,000 distinct CDR3 sequences; only one count was recorded for about 12% of them. Jointly, the top ten make up roughly 10% of the sample. Specimen: PBMCs from blood, collected on the day of vaccination. The receptor source for this set is a man aged 45 to 65 who received an inactivated influenza vaccine. Donor details come from another sample of the same person, matched by shared clones.

The chain couples TRBV6-2 or TRBV6-3 to TRBJ1-2, with D perhaps matching TRBD1 (6 bases). This CDR3 has 15 amino acids. In germline, CDR1 is MNHEY, CDR2 SVGEGT. V lost 2 bases to trimming and J lost 7 bases, with 17 bases between them. CDR3 residues: CASSYRRERDTGYTF. The CDR3 bases are TGTGCCAGCAGTTACAGAAGGGAAAGGGACACTGGCTACACCTTC.

This clonotype was seen more than once but under ten times. The rearrangement links TRBV27 to TRBJ2-7, with a possible D match to TRBD1 (6 bases). The length of the CDR3 is 15 residues. Germline assignment: CDR1 MNHEY and CDR2 SMNVEV (reference sequence). The ends were cut back, 6 bases at V and 0 bases at J, with 15 bases in the middle. The CDR3 DNA sequence: TGTGCCAGCAGCCGCTTAGGGGACAACTCCTACGAGCAGTACTTC. The encoded protein is CASSRLGDNSYEQYF.